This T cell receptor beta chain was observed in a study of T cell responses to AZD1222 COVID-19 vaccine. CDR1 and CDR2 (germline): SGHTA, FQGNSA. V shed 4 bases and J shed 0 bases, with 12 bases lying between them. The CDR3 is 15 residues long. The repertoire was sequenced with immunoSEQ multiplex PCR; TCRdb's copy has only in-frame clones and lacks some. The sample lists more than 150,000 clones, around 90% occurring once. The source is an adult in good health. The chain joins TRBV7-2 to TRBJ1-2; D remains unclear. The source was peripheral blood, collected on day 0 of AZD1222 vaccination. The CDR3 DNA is TGTGCCAGCAGCTGGAAGAGAGATACTAACTATGGCTACACCTTC. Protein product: CASSWKRDTNYGYTF.